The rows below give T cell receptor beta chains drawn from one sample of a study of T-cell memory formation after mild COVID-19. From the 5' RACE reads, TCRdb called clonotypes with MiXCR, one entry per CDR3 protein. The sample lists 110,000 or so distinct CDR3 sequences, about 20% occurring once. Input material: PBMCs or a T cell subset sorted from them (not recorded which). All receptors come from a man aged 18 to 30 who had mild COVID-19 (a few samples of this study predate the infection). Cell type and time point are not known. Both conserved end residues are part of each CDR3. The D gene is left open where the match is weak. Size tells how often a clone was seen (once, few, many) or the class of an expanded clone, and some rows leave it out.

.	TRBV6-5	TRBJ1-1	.	CASSDNTEAFF	TGTGCCAGCAGTGACAACACTGAAGCTTTCTTT
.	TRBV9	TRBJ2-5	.	CASSSRGLEETQYF	TGTGCCAGCAGCAGTAGGGGACTTGAAGAGACCCAGTACTTC
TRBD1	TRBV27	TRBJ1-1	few	CASSPGTGPGAEAFF	TGTGCCAGCAGTCCAGGGACAGGTCCGGGGGCTGAAGCTTTCTTT
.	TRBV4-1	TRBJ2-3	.	CASSQGGQDTQYF	TGCGCCAGCAGCCAAGGAGGACAAGATACGCAGTATTTT
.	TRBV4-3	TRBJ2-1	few	CASSQGSGNEQFF	TGCGCCAGCAGCCAAGGGTCTGGAAATGAGCAGTTCTTC
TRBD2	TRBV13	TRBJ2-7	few	CASSPFAGDEQYF	TGTGCCAGCAGCCCGTTTGCGGGGGACGAGCAGTACTTC
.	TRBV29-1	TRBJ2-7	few	CSSLDSGKSYEQYF	TGCAGCTCCCTGGACAGTGGGAAATCCTACGAGCAGTACTTC
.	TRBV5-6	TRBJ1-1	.	CASSSGGGWDTEAFF	TGTGCCAGCAGCTCGGGGGGGGGCTGGGACACTGAAGCTTTCTTT
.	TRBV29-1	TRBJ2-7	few	CSVGIGTYEQYF	TGCAGCGTCGGGATAGGAACCTACGAGCAGTACTTC
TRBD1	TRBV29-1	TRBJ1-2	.	CSGSQGDGYTF	TGCAGCGGAAGCCAGGGGGATGGCTACACCTTC
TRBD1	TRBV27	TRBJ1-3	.	CASSGQGADGNTIYF	TGTGCCAGTTCGGGACAGGGGGCGGATGGAAACACCATATATTTT
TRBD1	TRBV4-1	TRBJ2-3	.	CASSQAGDRAQYF	TGCGCCAGCAGCCAAGCGGGGGACAGGGCGCAGTATTTT
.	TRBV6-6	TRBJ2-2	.	CASSYGRSGELFF	TGTGCCAGCAGTTACGGAAGGTCCGGGGAGCTGTTTTTT
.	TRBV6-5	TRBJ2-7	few	CASSYSQFYEQYF	TGTGCCAGCAGTTACTCCCAGTTCTACGAGCAGTACTTC
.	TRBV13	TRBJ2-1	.	CASSPGWNEQFF	TGTGCCAGCAGCCCCGGGTGGAATGAGCAGTTCTTC
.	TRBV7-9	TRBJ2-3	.	CASRAPATDTQYF	TGTGCCAGTCGAGCCCCGGCCACAGATACGCAGTATTTT
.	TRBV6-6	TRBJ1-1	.	CASSLGSEAFF	TGTGCCAGCAGTCTCGGATCTGAAGCTTTCTTT
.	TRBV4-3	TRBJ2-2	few	CASSQDVAGTGELFF	TGCGCCAGCAGCCAAGATGTCGCGGGAACCGGGGAGCTGTTTTTT
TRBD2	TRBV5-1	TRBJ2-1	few	CASSLYAAGTLEQFF	TGCGCCAGCAGCTTGTATGCAGCGGGGACTCTTGAGCAGTTCTTC
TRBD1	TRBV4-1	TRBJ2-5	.	CASSQGRQGETQYF	TGCGCCAGCAGCCAAGGTAGACAGGGGGAGACCCAGTACTTC
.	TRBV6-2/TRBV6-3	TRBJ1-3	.	CASKELAFSGNTIYF	TGTGCCAGCAAAGAATTGGCGTTCTCTGGAAACACCATATATTTT
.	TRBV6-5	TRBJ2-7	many	CASSYTVTNEQYF	TGTGCCAGCAGTTACACGGTTACCAACGAGCAGTACTTC